This T cell receptor beta chain was captured in a study of T cell changes during pregnancy in multiple sclerosis. The protocol was immunoSEQ multiplex PCR, while the TCRdb copy is restricted to in-frame clones and leaves out a portion. The sample includes some 58,000 clones, approximately 96% of them seen just once. Germline V gene sequence: CDR1 LNHDA, CDR2 SQIVND (reference sequence). V was cut by 10 bases and J by 3 bases, with 15 bases left in between. The CDR3 consists of 13 residues. The sequence was collected from a female donor with multiple sclerosis, enrolled in a pregnancy study. The input for sequencing was CD8+ T cells from peripheral blood mononuclear cells, taken after pregnancy. This chain uses TRBV19 with TRBJ1-2; TRBD1 might be the D (5 bases). The chain's CDR3 is CATQGGTDYGYTF. The CDR3 DNA reads as TGTGCCACCCAAGGCGGGACGGACTATGGCTACACCTTC.